This passage covers 20 T cell receptor beta chains from one sample sequenced in a study of cytomegalovirus exposure and HLA in healthy donors. Clones were sequenced by immunoSEQ multiplex PCR, and TCRdb holds only the in-frame ones, with some missing. The sample lists 60,000 to 90,000 clones; about 85% were seen once. The sample consisted of PBMCs. These receptors all stem from a man between 25 and 39 years old in good health and CMV-seronegative.

The V call is TRBV9, the J call TRBJ1-5; 8 bases match TRBD1. This CDR3 contains 16 residues. Germline CDR1 reads SGDLS; CDR2 reads YYNGEE. With V trimmed by 4 bases and J by 6 bases, 12 bases remained unmatched. The CDR3 nucleotides read TGTGCCAGCAGCTCCGGACAGGGAGGAGGTGGTCAGCCCCAGCATTTT. This translates into CASSSGQGGGGQPQHF.

The gene calls are TRBV6-5 and TRBJ1-5, with D possibly matching TRBD1 (6 bases). Germline CDR1 is MNHEY and CDR2 is SVGAGI. V lost 8 bases to trimming and J lost 4 bases, with 15 bases between them. This CDR3 has 14 residues. The CDR3 DNA sequence: TGTGCCAGCGCTATACAGGGAGTGAATCAGCCCCAGCATTTT. Protein product: CASAIQGVNQPQHF.

This clone was seen only once. The chain combines TRBV30 with TRBJ2-7; maybe TRBD1 (5 bases). CDR3 size: 12 residues. Trimming took 2 bases from V and 5 from J, leaving 10 bases between them. CDR1 GTSNPN and CDR2 SVGIG come from the germline V gene (reference sequence). This CDR3 is CAWSRWGDEQYF. Here the CDR3 DNA reads TGTGCCTGGAGTAGATGGGGCGACGAGCAGTACTTC.

The CDR3 spells CASSRRGGSQETQYF. DNA of the CDR3: TGCGCCAGCAGCCGGCGGGGGGGCTCCCAAGAGACCCAGTACTTC. V usage is TRBV4-3 and J usage is TRBJ2-5, with 9 nucleotides matching TRBD2. V gave up 4 bases and J gave up 1 base; unmatched junction bases: 4. The V gene's germline CDR1 is LGHNA and CDR2 YSLEER. The CDR3 contains 15 residues.

This sequence joins TRBV5-6 and TRBJ2-7; 9 bases align to TRBD1. Trimming took 3 bases from V and 7 from J; bases not matched to a gene: 11. This CDR3 is built from 15 residues. The germline CDR1 and CDR2 sequences are SGHDT and YYEEEE. DNA for the CDR3: TGTGCCAGCAGCTCGTTCGACCGGGACAGGGATGAGCAGTACTTC. This encodes CASSSFDRDRDEQYF.

The CDR3 sequence: CASSPFRETQYF. CDR3 coding DNA: TGTGCCAGCAGCCCCTTCCGGGAGACCCAGTACTTC. This chain connects TRBV7-2 to TRBJ2-5; D remains unclear. The length of the CDR3 is 12 residues. V lost 5 bases to trimming and J lost 5 bases, with 9 bases between them. Germline values: CDR1 SGHTA, CDR2 FQGNSA. Based on the CDR3 plus reference TRBV7-2 and TRBJ2-5, the full variable domain is GAGVSQSPSNKVTEKGKDVELRCDPISGHTALYWYRQSLGQGLEFLIYFQGNSAPDKSGLPSDRFSAERTGGSVSTLTIQRTQQEDSAVYLCASSPFRETQYFGPGTRLLVL.

Only one count was recorded for this clone. The chain is built from TRBV9 and TRBJ2-3; 11 bases match TRBD2. Germline loops: CDR1 SGDLS, CDR2 YYNGEE. The CDR3 is 16 residues long. With V trimmed by 3 bases and J by 1 base, 4 bases remained unmatched. As DNA, the CDR3 is TGTGCCAGCAGCGCCACACTAGCGGGGGGCACAGATACGCAGTATTTT. This translates into CASSATLAGGTDTQYF.

This chain joins TRBV5-1 and TRBJ2-2; TRBD2 is a possible D gene (6 bases). Trimming took off 4 bases at V and 0 bases at J, with 13 bases between the two ends. Germline V gene lookup returns CDR1 SGHRS and CDR2 YFSETQ. This CDR3 is 16 amino acids long. CDR3 nucleotide sequence: TGCGCCAGCAGCGGCGGGGCGATGTCGAACACCGGGGAGCTGTTTTTT. Translation gives CASSGGAMSNTGELFF. The full variable domain, in which reference TRBV5-1 and TRBJ2-2 provide the parts outside the CDR3, is KAGVTQTPRYLIKTRGQQVTLSCSPISGHRSVSWYQQTPGQGLQFLFEYFSETQRNKGNFPGRFSGRQFSNSRSEMNVSTLELGDSALYLCASSGGAMSNTGELFFGEGSRLTVL.

V gene TRBV4-1 combines with J gene TRBJ2-5; TRBD2 matches 12 bases. The CDR3 runs to 18 residues. V lost 4 bases to trimming and J lost 5 bases; unmatched junction nucleotides: 14. The germline V gene encodes CDR1 MGHRA and CDR2 YSYEKL. CDR3 nucleotide sequence: TGCGCCAGCAGCCCCTTTTCGGCTAGCGGGGGGGCAGGGGAGACCCAGTACTTC. It encodes CASSPFSASGGAGETQYF.

The chain recombines TRBV5-5 with TRBJ2-3; D gene ambiguous. CDR1 and CDR2 (germline): SGHKS, YYEKEE (reference sequence). The CDR3 spans 15 residues. Deletions cut 2 bases from V and 2 bases from J, with 12 bases between. The CDR3: CASSFEAFDTDTQYF. Here the CDR3 DNA reads TGTGCCAGCAGCTTTGAAGCGTTTGACACAGATACGCAGTATTTT.

This chain links TRBV2 with TRBJ1-5, with 9 bases lining up with TRBD1. The CDR3 is made up of 17 amino acids. The germline V gene has CDR1 SNHLY and CDR2 FYNNEI. The V and J ends lost 8 bases and 4 bases, in that order; junction bases with no gene match: 15. CDR3 sequence: CASSNLGTGRGNQPQHF. Written as DNA, the CDR3 is TGTGCCAGCTCTAACCTTGGGACAGGGAGGGGAAATCAGCCCCAGCATTTT.

V and J are TRBV7-2 and TRBJ2-1; D uncertain. The CDR3 runs 13 residues. V gave up 1 base and J gave up 5 bases, with 6 bases separating them. Per germline, CDR1 SGHTA and CDR2 FQGNSA. The DNA of the CDR3 is TGTGCCAGCAGCTTAGTACAGAACAATGAGCAGTTCTTC. This codes for CASSLVQNNEQFF. Complete variable domain (other parts from reference TRBV7-2 and TRBJ2-1): GAGVSQSPSNKVTEKGKDVELRCDPISGHTALYWYRQSLGQGLEFLIYFQGNSAPDKSGLPSDRFSAERTGGSVSTLTIQRTQQEDSAVYLCASSLVQNNEQFFGPGTRLTVL.

This clone was observed a few times. CDR3 amino acids: CASSQISGVRGTGELFF. CDR3 DNA: TGCGCCAGCAGCCAAATTAGCGGGGTGCGCGGGACCGGGGAGCTGTTTTTT. This chain joins TRBV4-3 and TRBJ2-2; 8 bases match TRBD2. Per the germline V gene, CDR1 is LGHNA and CDR2 is YSLEER. There are 17 residues in the CDR3. V lost 2 bases, J lost 5 bases, and 10 bases stayed unmatched.

This chain links TRBV6-1 with TRBJ1-2; TRBD1 aligns across 12 bases. The CDR3 totals 18 residues. Per germline, CDR1 MNHNS and CDR2 SASEGT. V gave up 3 bases and J gave up 6 bases; unmatched junction bases: 14. CDR3 coding DNA: TGTGCCAGCAGTGATCCCCATGGGGGGACAGGGGGCGTCGATGGCTACACCTTC. Its protein product is CASSDPHGGTGGVDGYTF.

Worth noting for this clone: The sample has other DNA sequences that encode this CDR3 too. This rearrangement joins TRBV9 to TRBJ2-7; D is uncertain. Germline V CDR1 and CDR2: SGDLS, YYNGEE. The CDR3 has 14 amino acids. The V end lost 0 bases, the J end lost 2 bases, and 9 bases lay between the germline ends. The CDR3 DNA reads TGTGCCAGCAGCGTAGAAGCATCCCCCTACGAGCAGTACTTC. Amino acids: CASSVEASPYEQYF.

This chain links TRBV27 with TRBJ1-4, with TRBD1 matching 12 bases. CDR3 length: 16 amino acids. V shed 8 bases and J 8 bases; nucleotides not matched to a gene: 12. Germline CDR1 and CDR2: MNHEY and SMNVEV (reference sequence). CDR3 residues: CASRRDRGPQREKLFF. The CDR3 DNA is TGTGCCAGCCGCAGGGACAGGGGGCCGCAGAGGGAAAAACTGTTTTTT.

The chain employs TRBV7-9 and TRBJ1-5; D may be TRBD1 (5 bases). Germline loops: CDR1 SEHNR, CDR2 FQNEAQ (reference sequence). Trimming removed 6 bases from V and 3 bases from J, with 12 bases in between. The CDR3 consists of 14 residues. The CDR3 DNA sequence: TGTGCCAGCAGTAGGGACTTAGTCAATCAGCCCCAGCATTTT. Amino acid sequence: CASSRDLVNQPQHF.

Written as DNA, the CDR3 is TGTGCCATCAGCTGGGACAGGGACAATGAGCAGTTCTTC. Amino acid sequence: CAISWDRDNEQFF. The chain links TRBV10-3 to TRBJ2-1; TRBD1 matches 9 bases. Germline lookup yields CDR1 ENHRY and CDR2 SYGVKD. The V and J ends lost 6 bases and 5 bases, in that order; junction bases with no gene match: 2. This CDR3 spans 13 amino acids.

The J gene is TRBJ1-1, the V gene TRBV5-4; the D is unclear. This CDR3 is built from 14 residues. Trimming took 4 bases from V and 6 from J, leaving 16 bases between them. CDR1 is SGHNT and CDR2 is YYREEE in the germline V gene (reference sequence). In nucleotides, the CDR3 is TGTGCCAGCAGCCCCGACGCGACGAGGGCTGAAGCTTTCTTT. The encoded protein is CASSPDATRAEAFF.

This clone was counted once. The chain employs TRBV5-1 and TRBJ2-3, with 9 positions matching TRBD1. V gave up 0 bases and J gave up 4 bases; unmatched junction bases: 6. This CDR3 has 16 amino acids. From germline, CDR1 is SGHRS and CDR2 YFSETQ. As DNA, the CDR3 is TGCGCCAGCAGCTTGGCGGGGGACAGGGAGGCAGATACGCAGTATTTT. Translating it yields CASSLAGDREADTQYF.